A few counts support the clone carrying this TCR beta chain. What it binds is not known. The data stem from a study of blood T cells in healthy people across ages. General study findings and limits: As age increased, TCR beta diversity per million T cells fell in a roughly linear fashion.

A second PCR, run for roughly 7 to 11 cycles, used a sample-barcoded 5' primer plus a J-beta primer mix. TCRdb re-analysed the 5' RACE reads in MiXCR, keeping a single row per CDR3 protein. The table records 700,000 or so distinct CDR3 sequences, around two fifths of them present only once. The CDR3 consists of 14 residues. CDR1 and CDR2 from the germline V gene are MNHEY and SMNVEV (reference sequence). Trimming at V came to 6 bases and at J to 2 bases, leaving 6 bases not matched to a gene. The sequenced material came from blood. The chain is built from TRBV27 and TRBJ2-7, with 8 bases lining up with TRBD1. The clonotype comes from a man older than 75 in good health. The CDR3 DNA sequence: TGTGCCAGCAGCCCGGGACAGGCTACCTACGAGCAGTACTTC. It specifies CASSPGQATYEQYF.